These T cell receptor beta chains were read from a single sample in a study of cytomegalovirus exposure and HLA in healthy donors. Profiled with immunoSEQ multiplex PCR; TCRdb holds only in-frame clones, not every one. There are 140,000 to 150,000 clones in the sample; 75% to 80% occur only once, and roughly 4.2% lies in the top ten. The sequenced sample was PBMCs. These receptors were taken from a male donor in good health and CMV-seronegative. Both conserved end residues are part of each CDR3. Fields, in order: D gene, clone size, V gene, J gene, CDR3 DNA, CDR3 protein. The D gene is left open where the match is weak. Expanded clones are given a class, and other clones once, few, many or no size at all.

d_call: TRBD2; clone_size: once; v_call: TRBV2; j_call: TRBJ2-7; cdr3_nt: TGTGCCAGCACAGATAGCGGGAGGCCACCGGGAGAGCAGTACTTC; cdr3_aa: CASTDSGRPPGEQYF
d_call: -; clone_size: -; v_call: TRBV7-9; j_call: TRBJ2-7; cdr3_nt: TGTTCCGCAGGGGGGACCTACGAGCAGTACTTC; cdr3_aa: CSAGGTYEQYF
d_call: -; clone_size: -; v_call: TRBV12-5; j_call: TRBJ2-3; cdr3_nt: TGTGCGACTAGTCCCAGCACAGATACGCAGTATTTT; cdr3_aa: CATSPSTDTQYF
d_call: -; clone_size: -; v_call: TRBV6-5; j_call: TRBJ2-7; cdr3_nt: TGTGCCAGCACCGGTTGGAGGACCTACGAGCAGTACTTC; cdr3_aa: CASTGWRTYEQYF
d_call: TRBD1; clone_size: -; v_call: TRBV7-9; j_call: TRBJ2-7; cdr3_nt: TGTGCCAGCAGCTCAACCGCCGGGACAGGGGGCACGACCTACGAGCAGTACTTC; cdr3_aa: CASSSTAGTGGTTYEQYF
d_call: TRBD1; clone_size: -; v_call: TRBV7-3; j_call: TRBJ2-5; cdr3_nt: TGTGCCAGCAGCTTGACGGGACAGGGGTGGCTAGAGACCCAGTACTTC; cdr3_aa: CASSLTGQGWLETQYF
d_call: TRBD1; clone_size: -; v_call: TRBV19; j_call: TRBJ2-1; cdr3_nt: TGTGCCAGTAGTCCGGACAGGTTGAGCTCCTACAATGAGCAGTTCTTC; cdr3_aa: CASSPDRLSSYNEQFF
d_call: -; clone_size: -; v_call: TRBV5-1; j_call: TRBJ1-6; cdr3_nt: TGCGCCAGCAGCTTGGATCCACCGAGTTCCTATAATTCACCCCTCCACTTT; cdr3_aa: CASSLDPPSSYNSPLHF
d_call: TRBD1; clone_size: -; v_call: TRBV6-1; j_call: TRBJ2-7; cdr3_nt: TGTGCCAGCAGTCAAAGGGGGACAGGGTACTACGAGCAGTACTTC; cdr3_aa: CASSQRGTGYYEQYF
d_call: TRBD2; clone_size: -; v_call: TRBV25-1; j_call: TRBJ2-6; cdr3_nt: TGTGCCAGCAGCGGGGGGAGTGGGGCCAACGTCCTGACTTTC; cdr3_aa: CASSGGSGANVLTF